This is a list of T cell receptor beta chains from one sample in a study of T cell repertoires in cytomegalovirus infection. TCRdb ran MiXCR on the reads and lists one entry per CDR3 protein. Of around 770,000 distinct CDR3 sequences listed, roughly 28% are singletons. The antigens these receptors bind are not known. The material sequenced was cultured CD8+ T cells from PBMCs, taken from culture after CMV antigen stimulation. These receptors were taken from a human donor in good health (CMV status not recorded). Some clones in this sample may be carry-over from other donors' samples. The CDR3 runs from the conserved cysteine through the conserved F or W. A D gene is named only where the DNA matches it firmly. For some rows the clone size is stated as once, few or many, or as a class when expanded; others skip it.

CDR3 length	J gene	clone size	V gene	D gene	CDR3 DNA	CDR3 protein
16	TRBJ2-3	NA	TRBV5-1	NA	TGCGCCAGCAGCTTGGAGGACGCGGACCTCACAGATACGCAGTATTTT	CASSLEDADLTDTQYF
14	TRBJ2-1	few	TRBV27	NA	TGTGCCAGCAGTTTATCTTCGGGGGCCGATGAGCAGTTCTTC	CASSLSSGADEQFF
14	TRBJ1-1	NA	TRBV29-1	NA	TGCAGCGTTGCCGGGGGGGACCTGAACACTGAAGCTTTCTTT	CSVAGGDLNTEAFF
13	TRBJ1-1	NA	TRBV4-3	NA	TGCGCCAGCAGCCGACTAGAGAACACTGAAGCTTTCTTT	CASSRLENTEAFF
12	TRBJ2-5	NA	TRBV19	NA	TGTGCCAGCGGACAGCGACAAGAGACCCAGTACTTC	CASGQRQETQYF
16	TRBJ2-3	many	TRBV15	TRBD2	TGTGCCACCAGCAGGGAGGGACTAGCGGACACAGATACGCAGTATTTT	CATSREGLADTDTQYF
14	TRBJ2-7	NA	TRBV4-1	NA	TGTGCCAGCAGCCCGGATGCGGGATCCTACGAGCAGTACTTC	CASSPDAGSYEQYF
14	TRBJ1-1	NA	TRBV27	NA	TGTGCCAGCAGTTTATCCCCTGCCTTACTGGAAGCTTTCTTT	CASSLSPALLEAFF
15	TRBJ1-2	NA	TRBV6-6	NA	TGTGCCATCAAGGACTGGGCCCCGATAAACTATGGCTACACCTTC	CAIKDWAPINYGYTF
17	TRBJ2-7	NA	TRBV11-3	NA	TGTGCCAGCAGCCGAGACGAGGGCTTGACGTCCCTCGACGAGCAGTACTTC	CASSRDEGLTSLDEQYF
14	TRBJ2-3	NA	TRBV28	TRBD1	TGTGCCAGCAGGCAGGGGGCAAAGTCGGGAACGCAGTATTTT	CASRQGAKSGTQYF
14	TRBJ2-2	NA	TRBV2	NA	TGTGCCAGCAGTGAGAGGGTTCGGGCCGGGGAGCTGTTTTTT	CASSERVRAGELFF
19	TRBJ2-4	NA	TRBV11-2	NA	TGTGCCAGCAGCTTATACCGATCGCCCGGGACAACGGACAAAAACATTCAGTACTTC	CASSLYRSPGTTDKNIQYF
15	TRBJ1-4	few	TRBV6-5	NA	TGTGCCAGCAGATTTTCCCGGGCCCTTAATGAAAAACTGTTTTTT	CASRFSRALNEKLFF
11	TRBJ1-2	few	TRBV6-5	NA	TGTGCCAGCAGGGCTAACTATGGCTACACCTTC	CASRANYGYTF
13	TRBJ1-6	NA	TRBV11-2	NA	TGTGCCAGCAGCTTAGCCGGCTTCAGTCCCCTCCACTTT	CASSLAGFSPLHF
13	TRBJ2-1	few	TRBV12-3/TRBV12-4	NA	TGTGCCAGCACCAGGACTGAATACAATGAGCAGTTCTTC	CASTRTEYNEQFF
15	TRBJ2-5	NA	TRBV6-5	NA	TGTGCCAGCAGTTACGAGGGGTCAGCGGGAGAGACCCAGTACTTC	CASSYEGSAGETQYF
12	TRBJ1-2	NA	TRBV2	NA	TGTGCCACGAGGGGCGGGATTCTGGGCTACACCTTC	CATRGGILGYTF
16	TRBJ2-1	NA	TRBV2	TRBD1	TGTGCCAGCAGTGAAGGGACAGGGGCCTCCTACAATGAGCAGTTCTTC	CASSEGTGASYNEQFF
14	TRBJ1-2	NA	TRBV14	NA	TGTGCCAGCAGCCTGAGTGGGGCCTCCGTTAGCTACACCTTC	CASSLSGASVSYTF
17	TRBJ2-2	NA	TRBV6-1	TRBD2	TGTGCCAGCAGTGCGACTAGCGGGGGTTCGAGGGTAGGGGAGCTGTTTTTT	CASSATSGGSRVGELFF
15	TRBJ1-5	NA	TRBV2	NA	TGTGCCAGCAGAGGACAGTCCTTATACGATCAGCCCCAGCATTTT	CASRGQSLYDQPQHF
16	TRBJ2-4	few	TRBV4-3	NA	TGCGCCAGCAGCCCATCCAGAGCTCTAGCCAAAAACATTCAGTACTTC	CASSPSRALAKNIQYF
15	TRBJ2-1	many	TRBV7-9	TRBD1	TGTGCCAGCAGCCCGGGACAGGGGACTTACAATGAGCAGTTCTTC	CASSPGQGTYNEQFF
18	TRBJ2-1	NA	TRBV12-3/TRBV12-4	NA	TGTGCCAGCAGTTTTCCTTTATACGGGACTTCCCGATGGGATGAGCAGTTCTTC	CASSFPLYGTSRWDEQFF
14	TRBJ2-1	few	TRBV7-6	NA	TGTGCCAGCAGCTTGGGGAGACTTTACAATGAGCAGTTCTTC	CASSLGRLYNEQFF
15	TRBJ1-5	many	TRBV6-6	TRBD1	TGTGCCAGCGACAGGGGAGCCCTTAGCAATCAGCCCCAGCATTTT	CASDRGALSNQPQHF
15	TRBJ1-1	few	TRBV6-4	NA	TGTGCCAGCAGTGCCGCCGTTGGGGGGGGAACTGAAGCTTTCTTT	CASSAAVGGGTEAFF
15	TRBJ2-3	NA	TRBV28	NA	TGTGCCAGCAGTCCCTTCGGGGAGAGCACAGATACGCAGTATTTT	CASSPFGESTDTQYF
15	TRBJ2-5	NA	TRBV24-1	TRBD1	TGTGCCACCTCCCCGACAGGGGGAATACAAGAGACCCAGTACTTC	CATSPTGGIQETQYF
17	TRBJ2-7	NA	TRBV6-6	TRBD1	TGTGCCAGCAGTTACTCCTTACCGGGACAGGGATCCTACGAGCAGTACTTC	CASSYSLPGQGSYEQYF
14	TRBJ1-3	many	TRBV7-2	TRBD1	TGTGCCAGCAGCTTCCAGGGGGCTGGAAACACCATATATTTT	CASSFQGAGNTIYF
19	TRBJ1-5	few	TRBV7-4	NA	TGTGCCAGCAGCTTAGGACAGGACGTCTTACAGCTACGCAATCAGCCCCAGCATTTT	CASSLGQDVLQLRNQPQHF
17	TRBJ2-1	NA	TRBV7-9	TRBD2	TGTGCCAGCAGCCCTTCGGGGGCGGGGGGCTCCTACAATGAGCAGTTCTTC	CASSPSGAGGSYNEQFF
16	TRBJ1-1	NA	TRBV11-2	TRBD1	TGTGCCAGCAGCGTAGACCAGGGGGTAATGAACACTGAAGCTTTCTTT	CASSVDQGVMNTEAFF
13	TRBJ2-5	few	TRBV7-9	NA	TGTGCCAGCAGCTTCTTAGGCCGGGAGACCCAGTACTTC	CASSFLGRETQYF
14	TRBJ2-1	few	TRBV27	TRBD2	TGTGCCAGCACCCAGCGGGGTCCCTACAATGAGCAGTTCTTC	CASTQRGPYNEQFF
15	TRBJ2-1	NA	TRBV27	NA	TGTGCCAGCAGTTTTGGACTCGACTCCTACAATGAGCAGTTCTTC	CASSFGLDSYNEQFF
16	TRBJ2-3	few	TRBV7-9	TRBD2	TGTGCCAGCAGCGCAGGACTAGCGAGGGGGACAGATACGCAGTATTTT	CASSAGLARGTDTQYF
18	TRBJ2-1	NA	TRBV2	NA	TGTGCCAGCAGTACCCCCTCTCGCGATCCGAGCTCCTACAATGAGCAGTTCTTC	CASSTPSRDPSSYNEQFF
14	TRBJ2-2	many	TRBV7-9	NA	TGTGCCTCCAAAAGGACACAGAACACCGGGGAGCTGTTTTTT	CASKRTQNTGELFF
14	TRBJ1-1	NA	TRBV2	NA	TGTGCCAGCAGTGAAGAGGCCGGCAACACTGAAGCTTTCTTT	CASSEEAGNTEAFF
17	TRBJ2-5	many	TRBV7-6	NA	TGTGCCAGCAGCTTATTAGCCCACAGGGCGCTAAGGGAGACCCAGTACTTC	CASSLLAHRALRETQYF
16	TRBJ1-4	NA	TRBV4-1	NA	TGCGCCAGCAGCCAAGAAGGGTCAGGGATCGGGGAAAAACTGTTTTTT	CASSQEGSGIGEKLFF
14	TRBJ2-2	NA	TRBV11-1	TRBD2	TGTGCCAGCACCCCTAGCGGGGGCACCGGGGAGCTGTTTTTT	CASTPSGGTGELFF
13	TRBJ1-1	NA	TRBV4-1	NA	TGCGCCAGCAGAGGCAGGGTTATCACTGAAGCTTTCTTT	CASRGRVITEAFF
16	TRBJ2-2	few	TRBV11-1	TRBD2	TGTGCCAGCAGGCTAGCGGGGGTTCTCGCATCCGGGGAGCTGTTTTTT	CASRLAGVLASGELFF
12	TRBJ1-1	few	TRBV7-9	NA	TGTGCCAGCAGCTTATACGACAGAGGAGCTTTCTTT	CASSLYDRGAFF
20	TRBJ2-3	many	TRBV7-8	NA	TGTGCCAGCAGCTTACTATGGGGCGTAGCATTGGGGGAGTTTGCAGATACGCAGTATTTT	CASSLLWGVALGEFADTQYF
15	TRBJ1-5	many	TRBV4-1	NA	TGCGCCAGCAGCCTCCTCGGGCAGGGAAATCAGCCCCAGCATTTT	CASSLLGQGNQPQHF
14	TRBJ2-1	NA	TRBV20-1	NA	TGCAGTGCTAGAAATCTCGGGGGCTGGAATGAGCAGTTCTTC	CSARNLGGWNEQFF
16	TRBJ2-7	NA	TRBV10-3	TRBD2	TGTGCCATCAGTGCCCCGGGGGGGAACGGGGCCTACGAGCAGTACTTC	CAISAPGGNGAYEQYF
15	TRBJ1-3	few	TRBV7-6	NA	TGTGCCAGCAGCTTAGAGGAATTTGCTGGAAACACCATATATTTT	CASSLEEFAGNTIYF
14	TRBJ1-1	few	TRBV6-2/TRBV6-3	TRBD1	TGTGCCAGCAGTTACTCTGACAGGGGAGTTGAAGCTTTCTTT	CASSYSDRGVEAFF
14	TRBJ2-1	NA	TRBV9	NA	TGTGCCAGCAGCGTGACCAGACGGAACAATGAGCAGTTCTTC	CASSVTRRNNEQFF
16	TRBJ1-3	NA	TRBV7-9	NA	TGTGCCAGCAGCTTAGCCGCCAGAGAGGCCGGAAACACCATATATTTT	CASSLAAREAGNTIYF
15	TRBJ2-7	few	TRBV7-6	TRBD1	TGTGCCAGCAGCGCAAGGGACAGGGAAATATACGAGCAGTACTTC	CASSARDREIYEQYF